The 3 T cell receptor beta chains listed next were all sequenced from one sample in a study of cytomegalovirus exposure and HLA in healthy donors. Using immunoSEQ multiplex PCR, the repertoire was profiled, and TCRdb retains in-frame clones only, with some absent. The sample lists a few hundred thousand clones, just over 85% occurring once. The sequencing sample was made of PBMCs. The receptors were sampled from a woman aged 18-35 years in good health and CMV-seronegative.

This clone has a handful of counts. The gene calls are TRBV4-1 and TRBJ1-1, with D hard to call. CDR3 length: 14 residues. V dropped 4 bases and J dropped 0 bases, with 9 bases sitting between them. Germline V lookup: CDR1 MGHRA, CDR2 YSYEKL. CDR3 bases: TGCGCCAGCAGCCTCTTATGGCTGAACACTGAAGCTTTCTTT. The encoded protein is CASSLLWLNTEAFF.

The chain has TRBV5-1 and TRBJ2-3, with D possibly TRBD2 on 5 matching bases. Trimming took 1 base from V and 4 from J, leaving 16 bases between them. The germline V gene encodes CDR1 SGHRS and CDR2 YFSETQ. The CDR3 has 16 amino acids. This CDR3 reads CASSLSLGFGADTQYF. CDR3 coding DNA: TGCGCCAGCAGCTTGTCGCTTGGTTTCGGGGCAGATACGCAGTATTTT.

V gene TRBV7-3 combines with J gene TRBJ2-6; 8 bases are a match to TRBD1. Trimming took 5 bases from V and 1 from J; bases not matched to a gene: 13. Germline values: CDR1 SGHTA, CDR2 FQGTGA. This CDR3 has 19 amino acids. CDR3 sequence reads: CASSITGQGTPSGANVLTF. The CDR3 region has the DNA TGTGCCAGCAGCATTACCGGACAGGGTACTCCGTCTGGGGCCAACGTCCTGACTTTC. Complete variable domain (other parts from reference TRBV7-3 and TRBJ2-6): GAGVSQTPSNKVTEKGKYVELRCDPISGHTALYWYRQSLGQGPEFLIYFQGTGAADDSGLPNDRFFAVRPEGSVSTLKIQRTERGDSAVYLCASSITGQGTPSGANVLTFGAGSRLTVL.